One and the same sample provided the 2 T cell receptor beta chains below, sequenced in a study of blood T cell repertoires in COVID-19. Clones were sequenced by immunoSEQ multiplex PCR, and TCRdb holds only the in-frame ones, with some missing. Counted here are 130,000 to 150,000 clones, approximately 80% occurring once; the ten biggest clones make up 38%. Sample: peripheral blood. These receptors were obtained from a human donor in a cohort sampled during active COVID-19.

The chain is built from TRBV12-3 or TRBV12-4 and TRBJ1-1; possible D gene TRBD1, 6 bases. The length of the CDR3 is 13 residues. Trimming removed 0 bases at V and 4 bases at J, with 6 bases between. CDR3 in amino acids: CASSLAGGTEAFF. The CDR3 region has the DNA TGTGCCAGCAGTTTAGCAGGGGGCACTGAAGCTTTCTTT.

This chain joins TRBV5-6 and TRBJ2-2, with D hard to call. Germline loops: CDR1 SGHDT, CDR2 YYEEEE. Trimming removed 0 bases at V and 2 bases at J, with 2 bases between. CDR3 size: 13 residues. The CDR3 here is CASSLANTGELFF. In DNA, the CDR3 is TGTGCCAGCAGCTTGGCTAACACCGGGGAGCTGTTTTTT. Combining the CDR3 with reference TRBV5-6 and TRBJ2-2 gives the whole variable domain DAGVTQSPTHLIKTRGQQVTLRCSPKSGHDTVSWYQQALGQGPQFIFQYYEEEERQRGNFPDRFSGHQFPNYSSELNVNALLLGDSALYLCASSLANTGELFFGEGSRLTVL.